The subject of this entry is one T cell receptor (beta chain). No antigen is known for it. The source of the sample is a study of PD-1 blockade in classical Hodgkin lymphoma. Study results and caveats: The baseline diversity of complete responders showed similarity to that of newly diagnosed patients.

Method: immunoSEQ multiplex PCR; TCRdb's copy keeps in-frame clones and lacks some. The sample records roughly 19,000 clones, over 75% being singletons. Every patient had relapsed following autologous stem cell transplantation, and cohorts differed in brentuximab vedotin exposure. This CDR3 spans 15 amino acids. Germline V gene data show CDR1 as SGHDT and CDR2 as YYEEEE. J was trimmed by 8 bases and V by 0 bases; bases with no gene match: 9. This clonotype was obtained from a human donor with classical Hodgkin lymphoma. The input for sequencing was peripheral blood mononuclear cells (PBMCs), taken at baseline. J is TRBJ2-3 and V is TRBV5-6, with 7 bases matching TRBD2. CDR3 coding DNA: TGTGCCAGCAGCTTGGGGTCAAGGACTAGTGGTACGCAGTATTTT. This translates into CASSLGSRTSGTQYF.